A selection of T cell receptor beta chains follows, all from one sample in a study of shared clonotypes between healthy human individuals. Measured with immunoSEQ multiplex PCR; TCRdb has only the in-frame clones, and not every one. The sample yields about 560,000 clones, roughly 72% seen once. Input material: PBMCs. The receptor source for this set is a woman in her thirties or forties in good health. Some clones in this sample may be carry-over from other donors' samples. The conserved cysteine and the conserved F or W are not part of the CDR3 here. Each record gives: V gene, CDR3 protein.

v_gene: TRBV7-8
CDR3aa: ASSSTSGRIYEQY

v_gene: TRBV5-1
CDR3aa: ASSLEGGTEAF

v_gene: TRBV30
CDR3aa: AWSVHRGRSNEKLF

v_gene: TRBV2
CDR3aa: ASSGTSGTLPYGQY

v_gene: TRBV11-2
CDR3aa: ASSLWQSGETQY

v_gene: TRBV15
CDR3aa: ATSSGSGYYNEQF

v_gene: TRBV11-2
CDR3aa: ASSFSDGSYEQY

v_gene: TRBV5-1
CDR3aa: ASSLGSLLNEQF

v_gene: TRBV27
CDR3aa: ASSPRPEPNYGYT

v_gene: TRBV5-1
CDR3aa: ASSLAVQPGMNTEAF

v_gene: TRBV10-2
CDR3aa: ASSDRATEAF

v_gene: TRBV7-2
CDR3aa: ASSSWTGNTGELF

v_gene: TRBV2
CDR3aa: ASSAEQNQPQH

v_gene: TRBV4-3
CDR3aa: ASSQELGAQPQH

v_gene: TRBV4-3
CDR3aa: ASSPGQGYGYT

v_gene: TRBV30
CDR3aa: AWSVGGVYEQY

v_gene: TRBV7-9
CDR3aa: ASSLVGGRSSYEQY

v_gene: TRBV11-1
CDR3aa: ASWSVNYNEQF

v_gene: TRBV6-5
CDR3aa: ASRQGQVNTEAF

v_gene: TRBV11-3
CDR3aa: ASSGAGRETQY

v_gene: TRBV5-8
CDR3aa: ASRPTRTSSGNTIY

v_gene: TRBV2
CDR3aa: ATLKAVLVDTQY

v_gene: TRBV9
CDR3aa: ASSVVGSDTDTQY

v_gene: TRBV4-1
CDR3aa: ASSQYGANVLT

v_gene: TRBV9
CDR3aa: ASSAAGTNNEQF

v_gene: TRBV7-2
CDR3aa: ASSSYGVIAEAF

v_gene: TRBV28
CDR3aa: ASSSTYRIEAF

v_gene: TRBV5-4
CDR3aa: ASSFPEGGGETQY

v_gene: TRBV19
CDR3aa: ASSDSGTSGRWSEQF

v_gene: TRBV30
CDR3aa: AWSVQGDTEAF

v_gene: TRBV6-1
CDR3aa: ASGSFGEKLGIQY

v_gene: TRBV28
CDR3aa: ASSSPNTGELF

v_gene: TRBV4-1
CDR3aa: ASSQGVSGTSANEQF

v_gene: TRBV18
CDR3aa: ASSPRTSGGGETQY

v_gene: TRBV19
CDR3aa: ASSIGGGANVLT

v_gene: TRBV28
CDR3aa: ASTSGHNYGYT

v_gene: TRBV30
CDR3aa: AWSVGFDYT

v_gene: TRBV5-1
CDR3aa: ASSFEAAYEQY

v_gene: TRBV30
CDR3aa: AWARFGNSPLH

v_gene: TRBV28
CDR3aa: ATRTGGTEAF

v_gene: TRBV9
CDR3aa: ASSVGRGQTEAF

v_gene: TRBV2
CDR3aa: ASSGRGNTEAF

v_gene: TRBV2
CDR3aa: ASSEQQSSTDTQY

v_gene: TRBV28
CDR3aa: ASSPVLPGVEKLF